This T cell receptor beta chain was retrieved from a study of cytotoxic CD8 clonotypes in ibrutinib-treated CLL. Findings of the study overall: The study found public clonotypes uncommon, contracting or stable on treatment. At the start, clonality exceeded age-matched healthy donors and followed circulating CD8+ T-cell counts.

Targeted sequencing depth ranged from 1 in 200,000 to 1 in 1 million T cells. Profiled with immunoSEQ multiplex PCR; TCRdb holds only in-frame clones, not every one. The data hold approximately 140,000 clones, with about 91% observed a single time. J lost 5 bases, V lost 5 bases, and 7 bases had no gene match. The CDR3 covers 16 residues. Per the germline V gene, CDR1 is SGHVS and CDR2 is FQNEAQ. In its sample, this clone was seen once. What it recognizes is unknown. The chain carries TRBV7-8 and TRBJ2-7; 15 bases fit TRBD2. The material was PBMCs, obtained after 12 months of ibrutinib treatment. The receptor comes from a human donor with chronic lymphocytic leukemia. CDR3 in amino acids: CASSPGLAGGFHEQYF. In DNA form, the CDR3 reads TGTGCCAGCAGCCCAGGACTAGCGGGAGGGTTCCACGAGCAGTACTTC.